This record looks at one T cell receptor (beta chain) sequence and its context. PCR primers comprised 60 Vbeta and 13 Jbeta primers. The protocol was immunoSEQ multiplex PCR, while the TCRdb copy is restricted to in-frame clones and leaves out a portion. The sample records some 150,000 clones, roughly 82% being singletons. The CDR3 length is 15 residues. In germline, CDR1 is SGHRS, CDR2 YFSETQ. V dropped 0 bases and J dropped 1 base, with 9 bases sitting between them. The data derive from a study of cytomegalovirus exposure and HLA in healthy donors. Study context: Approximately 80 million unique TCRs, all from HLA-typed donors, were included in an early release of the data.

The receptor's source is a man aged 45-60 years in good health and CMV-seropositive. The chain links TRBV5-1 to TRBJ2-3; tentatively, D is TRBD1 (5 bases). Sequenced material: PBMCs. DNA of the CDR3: TGCGCCAGCAGCTTGGAGGCCAGGGGCACAGATACGCAGTATTTT. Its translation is CASSLEARGTDTQYF.